The rows below give T cell receptor beta chains drawn from one sample of a study of blood T cell repertoires in COVID-19. Profiling relied on immunoSEQ multiplex PCR, and the TCRdb table lists in-frame clones only, not all of them. This table holds fewer than 150,000 clones, less than 85% found once. Material for sequencing was peripheral blood. The receptors were gathered from an elderly woman in a cohort sampled during active or convalescent COVID-19. CDR3s include the opening cysteine and the closing phenylalanine or tryptophan. A D gene is named only where the DNA matches it firmly. Where a row states a size, it is once, few, many or the class of an expanded clone; other rows omit it.

CDR3 DNA | CDR3 protein | V gene | D gene | J gene | clone size
TGTGCCAGCAGTTGGACACCCACCTACGAGCAGTACTTC | CASSWTPTYEQYF | TRBV2 | NA | TRBJ2-7 | NA
TGTGCCAGCAGAAGCGGGGGGGCAGAGACCCAGTACTTC | CASRSGGAETQYF | TRBV6-5 | TRBD2 | TRBJ2-5 | NA
TGTGCCAGCAGTGAAGTTTTTAGCGGGGGGTTCTCTAGCACAGATACGCAGTATTTT | CASSEVFSGGFSSTDTQYF | TRBV6-1 | TRBD2 | TRBJ2-3 | NA
TGTGCCAGCAGTGTCCGGGGGGGACTGCAAGAGACCCAGTACTTC | CASSVRGGLQETQYF | TRBV2 | TRBD2 | TRBJ2-5 | once
TGTGCCAGTTCTCGACTAGCGGGATCCCTGACAGATACGCAGTATTTT | CASSRLAGSLTDTQYF | TRBV19 | TRBD2 | TRBJ2-3 | NA
TGTGCCAGCAGTTCCACAGGGGACTCCTACAATGAGCAGTTCTTC | CASSSTGDSYNEQFF | TRBV6-2/TRBV6-3 | TRBD1 | TRBJ2-1 | NA
TGCGCCAGGAGGACAGGGAAGGACTATGGCTACACCTTC | CARRTGKDYGYTF | TRBV23-1 | TRBD1 | TRBJ1-2 | NA
TGTGCCAGTAGTATTGAAGCTTGGGGCGGCGAGAAGGCCCAGTACTTC | CASSIEAWGGEKAQYF | TRBV19 | NA | TRBJ2-5 | NA
TGTGCCAGCAGTAAAACAGGGGGCCCAGTTCGCGGCTACACCTTC | CASSKTGGPVRGYTF | TRBV6-2/TRBV6-3 | TRBD1 | TRBJ1-2 | NA
TGTGCCAGCTCACAGCGGGACAAGAAAAACATTCAGTACTTC | CASSQRDKKNIQYF | TRBV18 | NA | TRBJ2-4 | few
TGTGCCACCGCTCTTTACAGGTCTGCCGGGGAGCTGTTTTTT | CATALYRSAGELFF | TRBV15 | NA | TRBJ2-2 | NA
TGTGCCATCAGTGAGTCGTTTGAGAGTGGCTACACCTTC | CAISESFESGYTF | TRBV10-3 | NA | TRBJ1-2 | NA
TGTGCCAGTAGTACTCAACAGGGTTTGCGGGAGCAGTACTTC | CASSTQQGLREQYF | TRBV19 | NA | TRBJ2-7 | many
TGCGCCAGCAGCCAAGATTCAGCGAGACAGGGAATCTATGGCTACACCTTC | CASSQDSARQGIYGYTF | TRBV4-3 | TRBD1 | TRBJ1-2 | NA
TGTGCCAGTAGCAGATGGGGGACAGGGTTCTTCATCAACTATGGCTACACCTTC | CASSRWGTGFFINYGYTF | TRBV19 | TRBD1 | TRBJ1-2 | NA
TGCGCCAGCAGCTTTTTTCCAGGACAGGGCCTCATGGGCACTGAAGCTTTCTTT | CASSFFPGQGLMGTEAFF | TRBV5-1 | TRBD1 | TRBJ1-1 | NA
TGTGCCAGCAGCCCCAAAACGGGGGGGCAAGAGACCCAGTACTTC | CASSPKTGGQETQYF | TRBV7-8 | TRBD2 | TRBJ2-5 | NA
TGTGCCAGCAGCTATTTAACCGGGATTACCCCCTACGAGCAGTACTTC | CASSYLTGITPYEQYF | TRBV11-2 | NA | TRBJ2-7 | NA
TGTGCCAGCAGCTCCCGGGACAGGGTTTATTCACCCCTCCACTTT | CASSSRDRVYSPLHF | TRBV11-2 | TRBD1 | TRBJ1-6 | NA
TGTGCCAGCAGCCCAGGACAGGGGGCCTATGGCTACACCTTC | CASSPGQGAYGYTF | TRBV7-2 | TRBD1 | TRBJ1-2 | few
TGTGCCAGCAGCTTAAGCGGGGGAGGTTCTGGAAACACCATATATTTT | CASSLSGGGSGNTIYF | TRBV7-2 | NA | TRBJ1-3 | once
TGTGCCAGCAGTGCAAAGGCAGGCCGGGGCTATGGCTACACCTTC | CASSAKAGRGYGYTF | TRBV28 | NA | TRBJ1-2 | NA
TGTGCCACCAGTGATACTAGCGGGGGGACGTACCATGATACGCAGTATTTT | CATSDTSGGTYHDTQYF | TRBV24-1 | TRBD2 | TRBJ2-3 | NA
TGTGCCAGCAGCCGGACAGGGTCTACCACTGAAGCTTTCTTT | CASSRTGSTTEAFF | TRBV11-3 | TRBD1 | TRBJ1-1 | few
TGTGCCAGCAGCCTTAGTGGGCGGGGGAGGGTACAGGATGAGCAGTTCTTC | CASSLSGRGRVQDEQFF | TRBV7-3 | TRBD2 | TRBJ2-1 | NA
TGTGCCAGCAGCTCCTTCCGAACAAACTACGAGCAGTACTTC | CASSSFRTNYEQYF | TRBV7-2 | NA | TRBJ2-7 | NA